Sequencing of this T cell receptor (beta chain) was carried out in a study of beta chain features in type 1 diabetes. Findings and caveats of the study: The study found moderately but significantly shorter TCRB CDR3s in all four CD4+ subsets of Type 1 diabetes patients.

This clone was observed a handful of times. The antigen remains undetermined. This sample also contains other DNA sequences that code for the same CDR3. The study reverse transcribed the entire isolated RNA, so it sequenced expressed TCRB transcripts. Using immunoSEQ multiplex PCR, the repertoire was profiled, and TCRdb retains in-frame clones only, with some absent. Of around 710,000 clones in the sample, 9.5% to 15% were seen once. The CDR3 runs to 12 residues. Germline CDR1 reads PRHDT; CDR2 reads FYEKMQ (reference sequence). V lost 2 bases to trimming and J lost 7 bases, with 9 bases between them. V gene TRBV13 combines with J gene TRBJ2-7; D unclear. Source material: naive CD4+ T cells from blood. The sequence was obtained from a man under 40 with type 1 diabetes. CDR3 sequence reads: CASSLRRGEQYF. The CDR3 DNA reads TGTGCCAGCAGCTTACGCCGAGGTGAGCAGTACTTC.